The 10 T cell receptor beta chains given below trace back to one sample, sequenced in a study of radiation and T cells in renal cell carcinoma. Time point specified: blood 2 weeks post-SBRT. Treatment specified: 15 Gy SBRT to primary tumor, nephrectomy 4 weeks later. The method was immunoSEQ multiplex PCR; TCRdb's version includes in-frame clones alone and lacks a portion of them. This repertoire shows 100,000 to 150,000 clones, about four fifths found once; its top ten account for 4.5% to 7%. This material consisted of blood, taken from a patient whose treatment included radiotherapy and nephrectomy. The receptor source for this set is a man in his fifties or sixties with renal cell carcinoma.

CDR3 nucleotide sequence: TGTGCCAGCAGCTTCACAGGGGGCGGAGAGACCCAGTACTTC. Its translation is CASSFTGGGETQYF. This chain uses TRBV11-2 with TRBJ2-5; 9 nucleotides line up with TRBD1. From germline, CDR1 is SGHAT and CDR2 FQNNGV. This CDR3 comprises 14 residues. The V gene end was trimmed by 3 bases and the J gene end by 4 bases; junction bases not matched to a gene: 3.

The rearrangement joins TRBV2 to TRBJ2-1, with 14 bases matching TRBD2. The CDR3 is made up of 18 amino acids. Germline trimming cut 4 bases from V and 0 bases from J; bases unmatched to any gene: 5. Looked up from germline, CDR1 is SNHLY and CDR2 is FYNNEI. This chain's CDR3 is CASSGGLAGARSYNEQFF. The CDR3 DNA sequence: TGTGCCAGCAGTGGGGGACTAGCGGGGGCGCGCTCCTACAATGAGCAGTTCTTC.

The chain joins TRBV4-1 to TRBJ2-7; unclear D gene. Looked up from germline, CDR1 is MGHRA and CDR2 is YSYEKL. V dropped 5 bases and J dropped 0 bases, with 8 bases sitting between them. This CDR3 has 13 amino acids. In DNA, the CDR3 is TGCGCCAGCAGCTATTCAAGCTCCTACGAGCAGTACTTC. This gives the protein CASSYSSSYEQYF.

This chain uses TRBV4-1 with TRBJ1-4; no firm D call. Looked up from germline, CDR1 is MGHRA and CDR2 is YSYEKL. V was pared by 0 bases and J by 8 bases, with 16 bases between. The CDR3 sequence is 16 residues long. DNA for the CDR3: TGCGCCAGCAGCCAAGAGTCAAGGGTCGGATACGAAAAACTGTTTTTT. This translates into CASSQESRVGYEKLFF.

The count of this clone is one. The chain combines TRBV2 with TRBJ2-1; 14 bases match TRBD2. CDR1 SNHLY and CDR2 FYNNEI come from the germline V gene. The CDR3 loop spans 15 amino acids. Trimming removed 5 bases from V and 7 bases from J; junction bases left unmatched: 4. This CDR3 is CASSLRLAGGNEQFF. For the CDR3, the DNA is TGTGCCAGCAGTCTACGACTAGCGGGAGGGAATGAGCAGTTCTTC.

V and J are TRBV9 and TRBJ2-7; TRBD2 matches at 9 bases. The CDR3 runs 16 residues. Germline trimming cut 1 base from V and 2 bases from J; bases unmatched to any gene: 7. Germline-derived CDR1 and CDR2 are SGDLS and YYNGEE. The CDR3 reads CASSVTSSGGTYEQYF. In DNA, the CDR3 is TGTGCCAGCAGCGTAACGTCCAGCGGGGGGACCTACGAGCAGTACTTC.

This clone was seen only once. This chain joins TRBV5-1 and TRBJ2-2; 10 nucleotides align to TRBD2. Trimming cost V 6 bases and J 0 bases; bases outside gene matches: 5. The germline CDR1 and CDR2 sequences are SGHRS and YFSETQ. The CDR3 spans 16 residues. The CDR3 nucleotides read TGCGCCAGCACGGCTAGCGGGGGCCCGAACACCGGGGAGCTGTTTTTT. Its protein is CASTASGGPNTGELFF. Supplemented by reference TRBV5-1 and TRBJ2-2, the full variable domain reads KAGVTQTPRYLIKTRGQQVTLSCSPISGHRSVSWYQQTPGQGLQFLFEYFSETQRNKGNFPGRFSGRQFSNSRSEMNVSTLELGDSALYLCASTASGGPNTGELFFGEGSRLTVL.

The chain carries TRBV19 and TRBJ1-1, with TRBD1 matching over 10 bases. Germline lookup yields CDR1 LNHDA and CDR2 SQIVND (reference sequence). This CDR3 contains 16 residues. The V and J ends lost 5 bases and 4 bases, in that order; junction bases with no gene match: 10. The CDR3 spells CASSPNRDRGITEAFF. CDR3 coding DNA: TGTGCCAGTAGTCCAAACCGGGACAGGGGAATCACTGAAGCTTTCTTT.

V gene TRBV4-2 combines with J gene TRBJ2-7; D may be TRBD2 (6 bases). V shed 1 base and J shed 1 base, with 23 bases lying between them. CDR1 LGHNA and CDR2 YNFKEQ come from the germline V gene. The CDR3 spans 19 residues. CDR3 loop: CASSQAGGSYYLRSYEQYF. The CDR3 DNA is TGTGCCAGCAGCCAAGCCGGAGGGTCGTATTACCTGAGGTCCTACGAGCAGTACTTC.

The V gene is TRBV10-3, the J gene TRBJ2-3, with 7 nucleotides matching TRBD2. V lost 0 bases, J lost 0 bases, and 0 bases stayed unmatched. Germline V gene data show CDR1 as ENHRY and CDR2 as SYGVKD. The CDR3 is 15 amino acids. The CDR3 coding sequence is TGTGCCATCAGTGAGTCAGCGGGGAGCACAGATACGCAGTATTTT. Translating gives CAISESAGSTDTQYF.